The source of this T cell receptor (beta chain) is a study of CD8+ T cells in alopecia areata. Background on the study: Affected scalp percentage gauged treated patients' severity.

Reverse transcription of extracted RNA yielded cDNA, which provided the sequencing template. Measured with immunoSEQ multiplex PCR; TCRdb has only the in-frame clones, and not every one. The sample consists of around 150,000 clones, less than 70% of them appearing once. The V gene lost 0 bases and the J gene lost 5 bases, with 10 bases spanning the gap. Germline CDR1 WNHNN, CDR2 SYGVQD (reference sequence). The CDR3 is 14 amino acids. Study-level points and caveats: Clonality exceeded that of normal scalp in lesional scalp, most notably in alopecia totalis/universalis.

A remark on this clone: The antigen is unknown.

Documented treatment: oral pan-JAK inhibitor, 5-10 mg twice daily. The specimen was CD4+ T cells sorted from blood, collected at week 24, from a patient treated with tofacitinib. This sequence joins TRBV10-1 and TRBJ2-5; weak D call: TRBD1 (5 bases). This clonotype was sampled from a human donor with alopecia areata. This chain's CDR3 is CASSESQGSETQYF. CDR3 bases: TGCGCCAGCAGTGAGTCCCAGGGTTCGGAGACCCAGTACTTC.